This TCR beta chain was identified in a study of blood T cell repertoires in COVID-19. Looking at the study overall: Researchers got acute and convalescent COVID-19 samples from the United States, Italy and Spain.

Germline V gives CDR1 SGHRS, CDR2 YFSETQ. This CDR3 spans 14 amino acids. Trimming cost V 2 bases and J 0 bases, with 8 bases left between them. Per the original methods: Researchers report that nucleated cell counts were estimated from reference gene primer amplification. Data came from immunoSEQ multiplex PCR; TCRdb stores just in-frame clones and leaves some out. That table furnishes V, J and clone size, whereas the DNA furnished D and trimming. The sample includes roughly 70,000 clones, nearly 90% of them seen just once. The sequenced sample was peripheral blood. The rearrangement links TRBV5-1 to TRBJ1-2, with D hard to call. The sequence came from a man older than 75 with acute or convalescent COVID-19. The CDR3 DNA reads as TGCGCCAGCAGCTTTGGAGTCTCTAACTATGGCTACACCTTC. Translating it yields CASSFGVSNYGYTF.